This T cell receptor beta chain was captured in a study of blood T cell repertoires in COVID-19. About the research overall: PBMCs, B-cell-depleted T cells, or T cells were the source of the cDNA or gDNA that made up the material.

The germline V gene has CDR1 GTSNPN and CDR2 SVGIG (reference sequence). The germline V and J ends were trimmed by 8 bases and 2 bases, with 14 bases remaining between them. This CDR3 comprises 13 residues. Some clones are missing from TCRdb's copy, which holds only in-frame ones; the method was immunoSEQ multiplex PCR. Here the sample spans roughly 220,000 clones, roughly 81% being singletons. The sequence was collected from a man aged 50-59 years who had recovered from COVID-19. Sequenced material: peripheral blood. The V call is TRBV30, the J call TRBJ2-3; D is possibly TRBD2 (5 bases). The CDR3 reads CALAGYSTDTQYF. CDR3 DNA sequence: TGTGCCCTAGCAGGATACTCCACAGATACGCAGTATTTT.